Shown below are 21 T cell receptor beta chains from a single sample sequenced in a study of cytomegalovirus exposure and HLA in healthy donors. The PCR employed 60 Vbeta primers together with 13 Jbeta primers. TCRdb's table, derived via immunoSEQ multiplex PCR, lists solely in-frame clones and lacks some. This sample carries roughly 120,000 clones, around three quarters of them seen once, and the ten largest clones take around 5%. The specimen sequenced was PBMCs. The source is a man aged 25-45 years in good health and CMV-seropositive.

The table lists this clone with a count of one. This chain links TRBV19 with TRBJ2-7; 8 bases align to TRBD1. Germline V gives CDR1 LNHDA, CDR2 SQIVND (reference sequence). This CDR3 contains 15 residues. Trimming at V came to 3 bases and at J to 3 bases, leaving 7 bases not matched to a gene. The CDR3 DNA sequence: TGTGCCAGTAGTATCGGATGGGACAGGCTCTACGAGCAGTACTTC. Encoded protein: CASSIGWDRLYEQYF.

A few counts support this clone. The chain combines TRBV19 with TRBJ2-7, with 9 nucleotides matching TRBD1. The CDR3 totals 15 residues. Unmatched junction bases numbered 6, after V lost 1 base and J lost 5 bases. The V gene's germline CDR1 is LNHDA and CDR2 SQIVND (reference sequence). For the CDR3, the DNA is TGTGCCAGTAGTATAGGGACAGGGGAAGTCCACGAGCAGTACTTC. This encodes CASSIGTGEVHEQYF.

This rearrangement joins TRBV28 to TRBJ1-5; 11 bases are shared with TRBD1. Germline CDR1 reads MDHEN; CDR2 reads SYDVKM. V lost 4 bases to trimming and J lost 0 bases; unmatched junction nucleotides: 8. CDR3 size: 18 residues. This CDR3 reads CASSSIRDRGISNQPQHF. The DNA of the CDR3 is TGTGCCAGCAGTTCGATCCGGGACAGGGGGATTAGCAATCAGCCCCAGCATTTT.

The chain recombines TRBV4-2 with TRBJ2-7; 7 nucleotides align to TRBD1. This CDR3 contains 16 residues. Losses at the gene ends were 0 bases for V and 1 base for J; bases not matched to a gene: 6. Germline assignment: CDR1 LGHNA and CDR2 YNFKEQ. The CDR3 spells CASSQDIGQVSYEQYF. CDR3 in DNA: TGTGCCAGCAGCCAAGATATCGGACAGGTGTCCTACGAGCAGTACTTC.

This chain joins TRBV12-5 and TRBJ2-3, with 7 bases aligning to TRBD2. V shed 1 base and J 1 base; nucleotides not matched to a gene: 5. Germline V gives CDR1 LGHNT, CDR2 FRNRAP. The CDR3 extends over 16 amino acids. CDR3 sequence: CASGLGGGTRTDTQYF. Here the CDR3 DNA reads TGTGCTAGTGGTTTGGGGGGGGGAACTCGCACAGATACGCAGTATTTT. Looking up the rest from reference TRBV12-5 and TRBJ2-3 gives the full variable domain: DARVTQTPRHKVTEMGQEVTMRCQPILGHNTVFWYRQTMMQGLELLAYFRNRAPLDDSGMPKDRFSAEMPDATLATLKIQPSEPRDSAVYFCASGLGGGTRTDTQYFGPGTRLTVL.

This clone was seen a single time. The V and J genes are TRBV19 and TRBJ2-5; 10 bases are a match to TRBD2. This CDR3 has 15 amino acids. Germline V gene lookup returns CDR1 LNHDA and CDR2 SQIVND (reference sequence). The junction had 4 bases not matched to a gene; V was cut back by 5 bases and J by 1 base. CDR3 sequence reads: CASSSASGGQETQYF. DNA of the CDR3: TGTGCCAGTAGTTCGGCTAGCGGGGGCCAAGAGACCCAGTACTTC. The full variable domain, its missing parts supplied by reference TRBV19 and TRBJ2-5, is DGGITQSPKYLFRKEGQNVTLSCEQNLNHDAMYWYRQDPGQGLRLIYYSQIVNDFQKGDIAEGYSVSREKKESFPLTVTSAQKNPTAFYLCASSSASGGQETQYFGPGTRLLVL.

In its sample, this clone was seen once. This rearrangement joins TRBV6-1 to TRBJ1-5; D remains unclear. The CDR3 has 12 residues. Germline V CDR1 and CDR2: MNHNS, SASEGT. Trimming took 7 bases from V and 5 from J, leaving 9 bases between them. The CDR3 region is CASNLSYQPQHF. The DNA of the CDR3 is TGTGCCAGCAATCTCTCTTATCAGCCCCAGCATTTT.

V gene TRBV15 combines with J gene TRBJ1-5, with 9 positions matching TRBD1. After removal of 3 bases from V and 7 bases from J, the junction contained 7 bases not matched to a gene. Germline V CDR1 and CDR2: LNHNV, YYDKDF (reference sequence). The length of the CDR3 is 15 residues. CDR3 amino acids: CATSSSRDRDQPQHF. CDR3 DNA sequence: TGTGCCACCAGCAGCAGCCGGGACAGGGACCAGCCCCAGCATTTT. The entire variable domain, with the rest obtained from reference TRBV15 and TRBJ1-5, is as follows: DAMVIQNPRYQVTQFGKPVTLSCSQTLNHNVMYWYQQKSSQAPKLLFHYYDKDFNNEADTPDNFQSRRPNTSFCFLDIRSPGLGDTAMYLCATSSSRDRDQPQHFGDGTRLSIL.

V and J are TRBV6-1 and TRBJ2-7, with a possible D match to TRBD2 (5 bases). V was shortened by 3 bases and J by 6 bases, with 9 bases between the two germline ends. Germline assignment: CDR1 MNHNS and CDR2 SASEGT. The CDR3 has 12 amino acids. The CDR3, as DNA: TGTGCCAGCAGTGATGTCGGGGTCGAGCAGTACTTC. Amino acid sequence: CASSDVGVEQYF.

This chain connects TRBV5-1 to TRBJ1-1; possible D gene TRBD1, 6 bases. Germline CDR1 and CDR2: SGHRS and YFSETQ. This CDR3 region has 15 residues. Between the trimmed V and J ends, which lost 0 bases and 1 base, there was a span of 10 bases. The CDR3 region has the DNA TGCGCCAGCAGCTTGGCTGCACAGGGGAACACTGAAGCTTTCTTT. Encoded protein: CASSLAAQGNTEAFF.

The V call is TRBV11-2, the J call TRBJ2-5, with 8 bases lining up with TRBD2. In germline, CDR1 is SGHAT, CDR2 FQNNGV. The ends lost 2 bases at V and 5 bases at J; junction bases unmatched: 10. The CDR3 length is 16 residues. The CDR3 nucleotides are TGTGCCAGCAGCTTAAATAGCGGGGAGAGTGTGGAGACCCAGTACTTC. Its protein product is CASSLNSGESVETQYF. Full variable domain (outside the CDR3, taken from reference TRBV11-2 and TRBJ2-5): EAGVAQSPRYKIIEKRQSVAFWCNPISGHATLYWYQQILGQGPKLLIQFQNNGVVDDSQLPKDRFSAERLKGVDSTLKIQPAKLEDSAVYLCASSLNSGESVETQYFGPGTRLLVL.

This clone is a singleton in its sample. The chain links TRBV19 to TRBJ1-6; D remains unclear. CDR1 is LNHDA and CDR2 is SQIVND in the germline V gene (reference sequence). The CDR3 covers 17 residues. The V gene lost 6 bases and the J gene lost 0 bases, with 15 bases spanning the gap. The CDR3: CASRNSRLSSYNSPLHF. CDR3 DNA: TGTGCCAGTAGAAACAGCCGGTTGAGCTCCTATAATTCACCCCTCCACTTT.

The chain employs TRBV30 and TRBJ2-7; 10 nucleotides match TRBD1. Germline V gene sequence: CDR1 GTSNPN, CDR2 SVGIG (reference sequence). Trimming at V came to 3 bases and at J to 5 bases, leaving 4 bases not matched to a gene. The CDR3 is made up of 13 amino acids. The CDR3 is CAWRGDRGNEQYF. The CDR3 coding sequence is TGTGCCTGGAGGGGGGACAGGGGAAACGAGCAGTACTTC.

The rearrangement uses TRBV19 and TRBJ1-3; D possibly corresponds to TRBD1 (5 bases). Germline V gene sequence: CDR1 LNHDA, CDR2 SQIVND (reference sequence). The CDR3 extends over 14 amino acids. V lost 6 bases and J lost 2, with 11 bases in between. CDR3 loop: CASSRVFAGNTIYF. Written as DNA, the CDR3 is TGTGCCAGTAGCAGGGTCTTTGCTGGAAACACCATATATTTT.

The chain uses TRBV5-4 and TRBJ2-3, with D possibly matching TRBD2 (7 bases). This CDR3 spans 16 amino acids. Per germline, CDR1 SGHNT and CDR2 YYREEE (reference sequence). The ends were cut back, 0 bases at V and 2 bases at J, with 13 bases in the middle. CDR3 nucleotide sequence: TGTGCCAGCAGCTTGGTTGGGGGGGCCCCCACAGATACGCAGTATTTT. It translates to CASSLVGGAPTDTQYF.

The CDR3 protein is CATTFGAGTGNTIYF. The CDR3, as DNA: TGTGCCACCACCTTCGGGGCGGGGACTGGAAACACCATATATTTT. The chain links TRBV15 to TRBJ1-3; tentative D call: TRBD1 (5 bases). The V end was cut by 7 bases, the J end by 2 bases, with 15 bases between. This CDR3 is built from 15 residues. CDR1 and CDR2 (germline): LNHNV, YYDKDF (reference sequence).

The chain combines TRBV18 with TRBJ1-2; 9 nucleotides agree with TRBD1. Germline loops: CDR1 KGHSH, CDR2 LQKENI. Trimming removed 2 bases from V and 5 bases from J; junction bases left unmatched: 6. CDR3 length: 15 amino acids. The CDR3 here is CASSPERTGVYGYTF. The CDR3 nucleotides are TGTGCCAGCTCACCAGAGCGGACAGGGGTGTATGGCTACACCTTC.

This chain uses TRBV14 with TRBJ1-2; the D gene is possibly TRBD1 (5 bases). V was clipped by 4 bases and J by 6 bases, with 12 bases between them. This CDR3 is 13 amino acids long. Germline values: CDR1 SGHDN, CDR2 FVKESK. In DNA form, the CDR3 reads TGTGCCAGCAGCCCCTCGGGGGGTGATGGCTACACCTTC. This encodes CASSPSGGDGYTF.

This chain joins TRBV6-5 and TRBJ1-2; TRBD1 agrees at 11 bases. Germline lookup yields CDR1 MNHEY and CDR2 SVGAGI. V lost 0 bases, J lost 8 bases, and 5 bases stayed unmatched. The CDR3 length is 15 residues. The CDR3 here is CASSYSDRGLEGYTF. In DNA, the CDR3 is TGTGCCAGCAGTTACTCGGACAGGGGGCTCGAGGGCTACACCTTC.

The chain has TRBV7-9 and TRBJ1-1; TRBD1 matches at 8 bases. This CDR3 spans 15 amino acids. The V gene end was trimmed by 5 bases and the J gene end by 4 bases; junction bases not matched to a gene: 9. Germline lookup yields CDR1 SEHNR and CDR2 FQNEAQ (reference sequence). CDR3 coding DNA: TGTGCCAGCAGCCCCCCGGACAGGGCGGGCACTGAAGCTTTCTTT. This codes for CASSPPDRAGTEAFF.

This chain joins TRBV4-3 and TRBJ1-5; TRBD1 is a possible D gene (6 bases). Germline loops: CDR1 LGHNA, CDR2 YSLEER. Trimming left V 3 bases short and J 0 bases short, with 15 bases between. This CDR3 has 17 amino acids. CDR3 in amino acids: CASSQDTGWNSNQPQHF. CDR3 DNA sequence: TGCGCCAGCAGCCAGGATACAGGGTGGAATAGCAATCAGCCCCAGCATTTT.